This passage covers 9 T cell receptor beta chains from one sample sequenced in a study of blood T cell repertoires in COVID-19. Generated by immunoSEQ multiplex PCR, the TCRdb table keeps only in-frame clones and is missing some. This table holds 140,000 to 150,000 clones, 65% to 85% found once. What was sequenced was peripheral blood. These receptor sequences come from a woman between 55 and 75 years old with acute or convalescent COVID-19.

V gene TRBV7-9 combines with J gene TRBJ1-5, with D possibly matching TRBD1 (6 bases). Looked up from germline, CDR1 is SEHNR and CDR2 is FQNEAQ (reference sequence). The CDR3 has 14 amino acids. The ends were cut back, 5 bases at V and 0 bases at J, with 8 bases in the middle. The CDR3 protein is CASSGQNSNQPQHF. CDR3 coding DNA: TGTGCCAGCAGCGGACAGAATAGCAATCAGCCCCAGCATTTT.

The chain joins TRBV28 to TRBJ2-4; 12 bases are a match to TRBD2. Germline assignment: CDR1 MDHEN and CDR2 SYDVKM. This CDR3 comprises 19 residues. V trimming: 5 bases; J trimming: 0 bases; junction bases outside the gene matches: 11. The CDR3 DNA reads as TGTGCCAGCAGTCTAGGGGGACTAGCGGGCCCATTAGCCAAAAACATTCAGTACTTC. It codes for CASSLGGLAGPLAKNIQYF.

The CDR3 sequence: CASSLMAGTGEKNIQYF. CDR3 coding DNA: TGTGCCAGCAGCCTTATGGCCGGGACAGGGGAAAAAAACATTCAGTACTTC. The chain is built from TRBV3-1 (or the pseudogene TRBV3-2) and TRBJ2-4; TRBD1 matches 10 bases. Germline CDR1 reads LGHDT; CDR2 reads YNNKEL (reference sequence). V trimming: 4 bases; J trimming: 4 bases; junction bases outside the gene matches: 10. The CDR3 is made up of 17 amino acids.

The V gene is TRBV2, the J gene TRBJ1-2, with TRBD1 identical over 7 bases. Trimming took 5 bases from V and 0 from J; bases not matched to a gene: 6. The germline V gene encodes CDR1 SNHLY and CDR2 FYNNEI. This CDR3 has 15 amino acids. CDR3 loop: CASSSRTGANYGYTF. The CDR3 bases are TGTGCCAGCAGTTCCCGGACAGGAGCTAACTATGGCTACACCTTC. Drawing the rest from reference TRBV2 and TRBJ1-2, the complete variable domain is EPEVTQTPSHQVTQMGQEVILRCVPISNHLYFYWYRQILGQKVEFLVSFYNNEISEKSEIFDDQFSVERPDGSNFTLKIRSTKLEDSAMYFCASSSRTGANYGYTFGSGTRLTVV.

CDR3 sequence (DNA): TGTGCCAGCAGCTTAACTTACAGGGGCCACCAAGAGACCCAGTACTTC. Translating gives CASSLTYRGHQETQYF. The chain links TRBV11-2 to TRBJ2-5; 7 positions agree with TRBD1. V shed 2 bases and J 0 bases; nucleotides not matched to a gene: 6. This CDR3 has 16 residues. The germline gives CDR1 SGHAT, CDR2 FQNNGV.

This sequence joins TRBV6-1 and TRBJ2-2; no clear D gene. Deletions cut 2 bases from V and 0 bases from J, with 19 bases between. This CDR3 contains 19 residues. Per germline, CDR1 MNHNS and CDR2 SASEGT. The CDR3 reads CASSELSAVGQANTGELFF. The CDR3 DNA reads as TGTGCCAGCAGTGAACTGAGTGCTGTCGGTCAAGCGAACACCGGGGAGCTGTTTTTT.

V usage is TRBV30 and J usage is TRBJ2-7; D not certain. The germline gives CDR1 GTSNPN, CDR2 SVGIG (reference sequence). Trimming left V 1 base short and J 1 base short, with 5 bases between. The CDR3 runs to 12 residues. The CDR3 loop is CAWSDSSYEQYF. DNA of the CDR3: TGTGCCTGGAGTGACAGTTCCTACGAGCAGTACTTC. The full variable domain, completed using reference TRBV30 and TRBJ2-7, is SQTIHQWPATLVQPVGSPLSLECTVEGTSNPNLYWYRQAAGRGLQLLFYSVGIGQISSEVPQNLSASRPQDRQFILSSKKLLLSDSGFYLCAWSDSSYEQYFGPGTRLTVT.

J is TRBJ2-7 and V is TRBV7-9; TRBD1 agrees at 8 bases. Germline V gives CDR1 SEHNR, CDR2 FQNEAQ (reference sequence). The V and J ends lost 5 bases and 4 bases, in that order; junction bases with no gene match: 4. The CDR3 is 13 residues long. The CDR3 nucleotides are TGTGCCAGCAGCGCCCGACAGGGGTACGAGCAGTACTTC. Protein: CASSARQGYEQYF. The full variable domain, its missing parts supplied by reference TRBV7-9 and TRBJ2-7, is DTGVSQNPRHKITKRGQNVTFRCDPISEHNRLYWYRQTLGQGPEFLTYFQNEAQLEKSRLLSDRFSAERPKGSFSTLEIQRTEQGDSAMYLCASSARQGYEQYFGPGTRLTVT.

The chain links TRBV7-9 to TRBJ2-7; 13 nucleotides line up with TRBD2. Germline assignment: CDR1 SEHNR and CDR2 FQNEAQ (reference sequence). The CDR3 sequence is 15 residues long. V was pared by 2 bases and J by 9 bases, with 7 bases of the junction left unmatched. The CDR3 coding sequence is TGTGCCAGCAGCTTACCGGGACTAGCGGGAATCGCGCAGTACTTC. Encoded protein: CASSLPGLAGIAQYF.